This T cell receptor (beta chain) was recorded in a study of blood T cell repertoires in COVID-19. Study-wide context: Italy, Spain and the United States were the sources of the convalescent and acute COVID-19 samples.

CDR1 SGHTA and CDR2 FQGTGA come from the germline V gene. The V gene lost 6 bases and the J gene lost 3 bases, with 14 bases spanning the gap. CDR3 length: 14 amino acids. Assay used: immunoSEQ multiplex PCR; TCRdb lists only in-frame clones, some missing. Among 130,000 to 150,000 clones listed, around 79% were seen once. The rearrangement joins TRBV7-3 to TRBJ1-1; D is possibly TRBD1 (6 bases). Sequencing used peripheral blood. The TCR was taken from a man aged 45-60 years with active or convalescent COVID-19. The CDR3 DNA is TGTGCCAGCAGTTCAGGGGTCCGGGACACTGAAGCTTTCTTT. It encodes CASSSGVRDTEAFF.